The clone carrying this T cell receptor (beta chain) has a count of ten or more. MiXCR, run by TCRdb on the RACE reads, gives a single entry per CDR3 protein. The sample consists of some 81,000 distinct CDR3 sequences, 7% to 8% of them appearing once. The data were obtained in a study of human T cells and chemical hapten exposure. This sample's time point: patch test 1, 2 weeks after DPC sensitization. As for treatment: therapeutic diphenylcyclopropenone sensitization with weekly scalp DPC. The material sequenced was whole blood, taken in connection with sensitization to the hapten diphenylcyclopropenone (DPC). This sequence was found in a woman in her twenties or thirties with alopecia areata. Some clones in this sample may be carry-over from other donors' samples.

The CDR3 is CASSFSQVNTEAFF. DNA for the CDR3: TGTGCCAGCAGTTTTAGTCAGGTGAACACTGAAGCTTTCTTT. J is TRBJ1-1 and V is TRBV12-3 or TRBV12-4; D uncertain. Trimming stripped 3 bases from V and 0 bases from J, with 8 bases between. The CDR3 is 14 residues long.